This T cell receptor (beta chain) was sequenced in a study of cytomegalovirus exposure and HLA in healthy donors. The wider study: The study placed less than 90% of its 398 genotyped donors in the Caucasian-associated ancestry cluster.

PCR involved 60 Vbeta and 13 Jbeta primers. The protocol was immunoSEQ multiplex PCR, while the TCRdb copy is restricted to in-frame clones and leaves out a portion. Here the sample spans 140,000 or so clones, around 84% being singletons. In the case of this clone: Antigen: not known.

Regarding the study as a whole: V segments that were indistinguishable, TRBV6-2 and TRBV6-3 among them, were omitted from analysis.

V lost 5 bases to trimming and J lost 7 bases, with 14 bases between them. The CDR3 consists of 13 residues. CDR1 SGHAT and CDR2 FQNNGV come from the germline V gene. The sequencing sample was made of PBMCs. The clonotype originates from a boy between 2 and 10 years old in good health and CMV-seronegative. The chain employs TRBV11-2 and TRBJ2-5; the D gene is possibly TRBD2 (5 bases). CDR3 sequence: CASSDPTAGTQYF. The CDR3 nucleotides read TGTGCCAGCAGCGACCCGACCGCGGGGACCCAGTACTTC.